A selection of T cell receptor beta chains follows, all from one sample in a study of shared clonotypes between healthy human individuals. The table came from immunoSEQ multiplex PCR; TCRdb's copy has only in-frame clones and leaves some out. The profile covers about 1.1 million clones, with approximately 80% appearing a single time and 0.85% to 1% taken by the ten largest. Sample: memory CD4+ T cells from PBMCs. These TCRs come from a man aged 18 to 30 in good health. Some clones in this sample may be carry-over from other donors' samples. CDR3s include the opening cysteine and the closing phenylalanine or tryptophan. A D gene is named only where the DNA matches it firmly. Part of the rows lack a size; the others show once, few, many or a class for expanded clones.

J gene | D gene | V gene | clone size | CDR3 protein | CDR3 DNA
TRBJ2-7 | TRBD2 | TRBV28 | - | CASSAPGLAGGKEF | TGTGCCAGCAGTGCGCCGGGACTAGCGGGAGGGAAGGAGTTC
TRBJ2-3 | - | TRBV29-1 | - | CSAGPSTDTQYF | TGCAGCGCCGGGCCGAGCACAGATACGCAGTATTTT
TRBJ1-2 | TRBD1 | TRBV28 | - | CASSATPGTGFDGYTF | TGTGCCAGCAGTGCCACCCCCGGGACAGGATTCGATGGCTACACCTTC
TRBJ2-1 | - | TRBV10-3 | - | CAISSTNSYNEQFF | TGTGCCATCAGTAGCACTAACTCCTACAATGAGCAGTTCTTC
TRBJ1-1 | TRBD1 | TRBV9 | few | CASSLQGALEGEAFF | TGTGCCAGCAGCCTTCAGGGGGCGCTTGAAGGTGAAGCTTTCTTT
TRBJ2-3 | - | TRBV20-1 | - | CSAGLTDTQYF | TGCAGTGCCGGGCTCACAGATACGCAGTATTTT
TRBJ1-4 | TRBD1 | TRBV5-1 | - | CASSEEQGAYEKLFF | TGCGCCAGCAGCGAAGAACAGGGGGCATATGAAAAACTGTTTTTT
TRBJ2-7 | - | TRBV28 | - | CASSTAGLESSYEQYF | TGTGCCAGCAGTACCGCGGGGCTAGAATCTTCCTACGAGCAGTACTTC
TRBJ1-5 | - | TRBV5-1 | - | CASSLGAGKSNQPQHF | TGCGCCAGCAGCTTGGGGGCCGGGAAGAGCAATCAGCCCCAGCATTTT
TRBJ1-1 | - | TRBV11-1 | many | CASSFDRAEAFF | TGTGCCAGCAGCTTTGATCGGGCTGAAGCTTTCTTT
TRBJ2-3 | TRBD2 | TRBV25-1 | once | CASSDPTSGSDTQYF | TGTGCCAGCAGTGATCCTACTAGCGGTTCAGATACGCAGTATTTT
TRBJ2-3 | - | TRBV2 | many | CASTGGDTQYF | TGTGCCAGCACGGGTGGGGATACGCAGTATTTT
TRBJ2-4 | TRBD2 | TRBV4-2 | - | CASSQVGTSVKNIQYF | TGTGCCAGCAGCCAAGTGGGGACTAGCGTCAAAAACATTCAGTACTTC
TRBJ2-1 | - | TRBV11-1 | - | CASSSPTSGNEQFF | TGTGCCAGCAGCTCGCCGACAAGTGGCAATGAGCAGTTCTTC
TRBJ1-2 | TRBD1 | TRBV7-2 | - | CASSARQGALGYTF | TGTGCCAGCAGCGCACGACAGGGGGCATTAGGCTACACCTTC
TRBJ2-7 | - | TRBV30 | - | CAWMQGSSYEQYF | TGTGCCTGGATGCAGGGGAGCTCCTACGAGCAGTACTTC
TRBJ2-7 | - | TRBV10-2 | - | CASSDRGIHEQYF | TGCGCCAGCAGTGATCGTGGGATCCACGAGCAGTACTTC
TRBJ2-1 | TRBD2 | TRBV28 | once | CASSPGLAGGEQFF | TGTGCCAGCAGTCCTGGACTAGCGGGGGGGGAGCAGTTCTTC
TRBJ1-2 | - | TRBV2 | - | CASSEATRVGGYTF | TGTGCCAGCAGTGAAGCAACGAGGGTTGGAGGCTACACCTTC
TRBJ1-2 | - | TRBV28 | - | CASSGPGYEGSYGYTF | TGTGCCAGCAGTGGACCGGGCTACGAGGGGTCTTATGGCTACACCTTC
TRBJ2-3 | - | TRBV7-2 | - | CASSLLADTQYF | TGTGCCAGCAGCTTATTGGCAGATACGCAGTATTTT
TRBJ2-7 | TRBD1 | TRBV7-2 | - | CASSSGTGPGEQYF | TGTGCCAGCAGCTCCGGGACAGGGCCGGGGGAGCAGTACTTC
TRBJ1-1 | - | TRBV7-2 | - | CASSLSGGVGTEAFF | TGTGCCAGCAGCTTAAGCGGTGGAGTGGGCACTGAAGCTTTCTTT
TRBJ1-3 | - | TRBV5-6 | - | CASSRWGNTIYF | TGTGCCAGCAGCCGGTGGGGAAACACCATATATTTT